These T cell receptor beta chains were read from a single sample in a study of blood T cell repertoires in COVID-19. Measured with immunoSEQ multiplex PCR; TCRdb has only the in-frame clones, and not every one. The table shows hundreds of thousands of clones, with 88% occurring only once. The material sequenced was peripheral blood. These receptors were taken from an older woman with COVID-19, enrolled during active disease. CDR3s include the opening cysteine and the closing phenylalanine or tryptophan. Fields, in order: V gene, D gene, J gene, clone size, CDR3 DNA, CDR3 protein. D genes are given only for firm matches. For some rows the clone size is stated as once, few or many, or as a class when expanded; others skip it.

V gene: TRBV10-3; D gene: -; J gene: TRBJ2-2; clone size: -; CDR3 DNA: TGTGCCATCAGCGCGACTGGAGCGAACACCGGGGAGCTGTTTTTT; CDR3 protein: CAISATGANTGELFF
V gene: TRBV6-5; D gene: TRBD2; J gene: TRBJ2-1; clone size: -; CDR3 DNA: TGTGCCAGCACCAAGAGCGGGAGCTCCTACAATGAGCAGTTCTTC; CDR3 protein: CASTKSGSSYNEQFF
V gene: TRBV6-5; D gene: TRBD1; J gene: TRBJ1-4; clone size: once; CDR3 DNA: TGTGCCAGCAGTTACCCGGACAGGGGCGGTGAAAAACTGTTTTTT; CDR3 protein: CASSYPDRGGEKLFF
V gene: TRBV7-6; D gene: TRBD1; J gene: TRBJ2-1; clone size: -; CDR3 DNA: TGTGCCAGCAGCCTCTCAGAGGGGGCTTACAATGAGCAGTTCTTC; CDR3 protein: CASSLSEGAYNEQFF
V gene: TRBV15; D gene: -; J gene: TRBJ2-7; clone size: -; CDR3 DNA: TGTGCCACCAGCAGAGATCGGAACGGACTATACGAGCAGTACTTC; CDR3 protein: CATSRDRNGLYEQYF
V gene: TRBV6-2/TRBV6-3; D gene: -; J gene: TRBJ2-7; clone size: -; CDR3 DNA: TGTGCCAGCGGCCTAGTCCCCGAATACGAGCAGTACTTC; CDR3 protein: CASGLVPEYEQYF
V gene: TRBV11-2; D gene: -; J gene: TRBJ2-1; clone size: -; CDR3 DNA: TGTGCCAGCAGCAGGAGTTCGGTCGAGCAGTTCTTC; CDR3 protein: CASSRSSVEQFF
V gene: TRBV12-5; D gene: -; J gene: TRBJ2-1; clone size: -; CDR3 DNA: TGTGCTAGTGGCTTGGCCGGGACAAAAGGGGAGGAGCAGTTCTTC; CDR3 protein: CASGLAGTKGEEQFF
V gene: TRBV5-1; D gene: TRBD1; J gene: TRBJ2-7; clone size: -; CDR3 DNA: TGCGCCAGCAGCTTGGAGGGGGCGGCCTACGAGCAGTACTTC; CDR3 protein: CASSLEGAAYEQYF
V gene: TRBV11-3; D gene: TRBD2; J gene: TRBJ2-2; clone size: -; CDR3 DNA: TGTGCCAGCAGCTTGGCCGGGACTAGCACCGGGGAGCTGTTTTTT; CDR3 protein: CASSLAGTSTGELFF
V gene: TRBV3-1/TRBV3-2; D gene: -; J gene: TRBJ2-5; clone size: -; CDR3 DNA: TGTGCCAGCAGCCAAGCCAAGACCCAGTACTTC; CDR3 protein: CASSQAKTQYF
V gene: TRBV5-1; D gene: -; J gene: TRBJ2-7; clone size: -; CDR3 DNA: TGCGCCAGCAGCTTGGAGGACAGTCGCGCAGCCTACGAGCAGTACTTC; CDR3 protein: CASSLEDSRAAYEQYF
V gene: TRBV5-6; D gene: TRBD2; J gene: TRBJ2-3; clone size: once; CDR3 DNA: TGTGCCAGCAGCGAGTTCCTACCTAGCGGGAGAGGGGCAGATACGCAGTATTTT; CDR3 protein: CASSEFLPSGRGADTQYF
V gene: TRBV4-1; D gene: -; J gene: TRBJ1-5; clone size: -; CDR3 DNA: TGCGCCAGCAGCCAAGTAGGGGCAAGCGGGCAGCCCCAGCATTTT; CDR3 protein: CASSQVGASGQPQHF
V gene: TRBV6-1; D gene: -; J gene: TRBJ1-5; clone size: once; CDR3 DNA: TGTGCCAGCAGTGATTCTTACTATAGCAATCAGCCCCAGCATTTT; CDR3 protein: CASSDSYYSNQPQHF
V gene: TRBV28; D gene: -; J gene: TRBJ1-2; clone size: -; CDR3 DNA: TGTGCCAGCAGTTTCGAGTCTACGAGGGGCTACACCTTC; CDR3 protein: CASSFESTRGYTF
V gene: TRBV18; D gene: -; J gene: TRBJ1-2; clone size: -; CDR3 DNA: TGTGCCAGCACCGAGACAATAGCTAACTATGGCTACACCTTC; CDR3 protein: CASTETIANYGYTF
V gene: TRBV5-1; D gene: -; J gene: TRBJ2-6; clone size: -; CDR3 DNA: TGCGCCAGCAGCCCACGCGGGGTCAACGTCCTGACTTTC; CDR3 protein: CASSPRGVNVLTF
V gene: TRBV5-4; D gene: TRBD1; J gene: TRBJ1-1; clone size: -; CDR3 DNA: TGTGCCAGCAGCGCCGGGACAGGGGGCTTTCTGGCTGAAGCTTTCTTT; CDR3 protein: CASSAGTGGFLAEAFF
V gene: TRBV6-2/TRBV6-3; D gene: -; J gene: TRBJ1-1; clone size: once; CDR3 DNA: TGTGCCAGCAGTTACAGGGGTCTGAACACTGAAGCTTTCTTT; CDR3 protein: CASSYRGLNTEAFF
V gene: TRBV5-3; D gene: TRBD1; J gene: TRBJ2-7; clone size: -; CDR3 DNA: TGTGCCAGACGCGGCGACCGACAGGGGCGATGTTCCGAGCAGTACTTC; CDR3 protein: CARRGDRQGRCSEQYF
V gene: TRBV6-5; D gene: TRBD1; J gene: TRBJ1-2; clone size: -; CDR3 DNA: TGTGCCAGCAAACTTTCCGGGACAGCCTATGGCTACACCTTC; CDR3 protein: CASKLSGTAYGYTF
V gene: TRBV9; D gene: -; J gene: TRBJ2-5; clone size: -; CDR3 DNA: TGTGCCAGCAGCTTAGGCAGCCAAGAGACCCAGTACTTC; CDR3 protein: CASSLGSQETQYF
V gene: TRBV19; D gene: -; J gene: TRBJ1-3; clone size: -; CDR3 DNA: TGTGCCAGTAGTATCCAGGGCTTCTCTGGAAACACCATATATTTT; CDR3 protein: CASSIQGFSGNTIYF
V gene: TRBV28; D gene: TRBD2; J gene: TRBJ2-7; clone size: -; CDR3 DNA: TGTGCCAGTCGGGATATTATTAGGGCTAGCGGAGCCGCCTACGAGCAGTACTTC; CDR3 protein: CASRDIIRASGAAYEQYF
V gene: TRBV19; D gene: TRBD1; J gene: TRBJ1-3; clone size: -; CDR3 DNA: TGTGCCAGCTCGACAGGGTCTGGAAACACCATATATTTT; CDR3 protein: CASSTGSGNTIYF
V gene: TRBV20-1; D gene: TRBD2; J gene: TRBJ2-1; clone size: -; CDR3 DNA: TGCAGTGCTAGTGACACTAGCGGGAGTCGGTTCATATTCTTC; CDR3 protein: CSASDTSGSRFIFF